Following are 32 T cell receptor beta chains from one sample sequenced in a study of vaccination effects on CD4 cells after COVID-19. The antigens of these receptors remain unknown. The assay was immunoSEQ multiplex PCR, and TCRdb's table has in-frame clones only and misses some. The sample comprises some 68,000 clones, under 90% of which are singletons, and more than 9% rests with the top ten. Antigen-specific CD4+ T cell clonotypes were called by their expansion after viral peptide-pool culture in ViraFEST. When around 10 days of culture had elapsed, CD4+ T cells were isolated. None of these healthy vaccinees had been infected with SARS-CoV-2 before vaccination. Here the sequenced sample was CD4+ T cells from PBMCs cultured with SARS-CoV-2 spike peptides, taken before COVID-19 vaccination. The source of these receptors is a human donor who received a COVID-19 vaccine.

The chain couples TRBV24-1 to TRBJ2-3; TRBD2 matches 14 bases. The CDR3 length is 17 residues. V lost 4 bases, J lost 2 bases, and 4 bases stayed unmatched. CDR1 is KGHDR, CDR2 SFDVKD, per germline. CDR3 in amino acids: CATSERGLAGVTDTQYF. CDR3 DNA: TGTGCCACCAGTGAGCGGGGACTAGCGGGGGTCACAGATACGCAGTATTTT.

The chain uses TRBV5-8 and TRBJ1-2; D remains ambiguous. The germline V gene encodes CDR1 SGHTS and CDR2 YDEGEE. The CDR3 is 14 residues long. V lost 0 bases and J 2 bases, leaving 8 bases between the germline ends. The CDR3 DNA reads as TGTGCCAGCAGCTTGGAACGAGCGAACTATGGCTACACCTTC. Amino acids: CASSLERANYGYTF. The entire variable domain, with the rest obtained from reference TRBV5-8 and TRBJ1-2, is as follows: EAGVTQSPTHLIKTRGQQATLRCSPISGHTSVYWYQQALGLGLQFLLWYDEGEERNRGNFPPRFSGRQFPNYSSELNVNALELEDSALYLCASSLERANYGYTFGSGTRLTVV.

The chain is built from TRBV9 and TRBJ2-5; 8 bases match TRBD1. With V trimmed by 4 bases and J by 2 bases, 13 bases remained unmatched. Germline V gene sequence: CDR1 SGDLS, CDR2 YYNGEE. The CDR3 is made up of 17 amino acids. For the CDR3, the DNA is TGTGCCAGCAGCCCCGGACAGGGCGCGGGTATACAAGAGACCCAGTACTTC. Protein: CASSPGQGAGIQETQYF.

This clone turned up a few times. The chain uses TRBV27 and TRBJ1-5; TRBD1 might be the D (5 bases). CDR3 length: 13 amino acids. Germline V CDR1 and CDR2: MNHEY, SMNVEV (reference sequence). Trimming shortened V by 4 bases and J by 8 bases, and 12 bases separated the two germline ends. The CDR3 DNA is TGTGCCAGCAGTTGGGCGGGGGATAAGCCCCAGCATTTT. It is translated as CASSWAGDKPQHF.

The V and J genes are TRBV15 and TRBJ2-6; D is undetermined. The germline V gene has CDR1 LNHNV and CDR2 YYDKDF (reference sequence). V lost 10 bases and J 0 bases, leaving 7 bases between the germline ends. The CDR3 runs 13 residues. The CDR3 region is CASKNSGANVLTF. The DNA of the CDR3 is TGTGCCAGCAAGAACTCTGGGGCCAACGTCCTGACTTTC.

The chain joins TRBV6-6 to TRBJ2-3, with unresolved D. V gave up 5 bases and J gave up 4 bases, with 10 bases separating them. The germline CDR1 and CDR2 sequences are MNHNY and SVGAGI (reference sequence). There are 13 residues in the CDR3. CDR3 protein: CASSRYLPDTQYF. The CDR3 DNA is TGTGCCAGCAGTCGCTATCTGCCAGATACGCAGTATTTT.

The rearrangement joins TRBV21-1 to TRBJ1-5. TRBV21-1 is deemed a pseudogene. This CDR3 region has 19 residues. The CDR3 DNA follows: TGTGCCAGCAGCAAAGCGGTGGGGAAGGGCCCTGAAAGCAATCAGCCCCAGCATTTT. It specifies CASSKAVGKGPESNQPQHF.

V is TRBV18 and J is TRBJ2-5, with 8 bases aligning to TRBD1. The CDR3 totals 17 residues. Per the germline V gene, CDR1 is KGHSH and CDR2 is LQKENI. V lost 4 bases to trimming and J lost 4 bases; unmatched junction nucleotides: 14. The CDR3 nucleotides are TGTGCCAGCTCACTAACGCAGGGGGCGGTAGTTGGAGAGACCCAGTACTTC. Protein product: CASSLTQGAVVGETQYF.

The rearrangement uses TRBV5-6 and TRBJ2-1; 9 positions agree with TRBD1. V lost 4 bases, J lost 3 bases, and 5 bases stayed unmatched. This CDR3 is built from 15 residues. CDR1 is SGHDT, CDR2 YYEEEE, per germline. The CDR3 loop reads CASSNRDRDYNEQFF. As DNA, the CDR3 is TGTGCCAGCAGCAACCGGGACAGGGACTACAATGAGCAGTTCTTC.

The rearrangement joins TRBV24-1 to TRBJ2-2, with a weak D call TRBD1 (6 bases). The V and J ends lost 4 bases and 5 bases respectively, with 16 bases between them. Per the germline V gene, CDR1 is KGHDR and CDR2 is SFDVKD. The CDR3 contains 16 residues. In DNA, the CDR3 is TGTGCCACCAGTGAATCGTGGGGGCTGGGGACCGGGGAGCTGTTTTTT. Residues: CATSESWGLGTGELFF.

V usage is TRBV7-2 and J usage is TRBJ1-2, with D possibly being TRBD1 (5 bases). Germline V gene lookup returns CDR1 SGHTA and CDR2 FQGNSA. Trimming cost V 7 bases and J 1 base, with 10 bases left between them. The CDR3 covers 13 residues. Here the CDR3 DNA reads TGTGCCAGCACCTCCGGGGGTAACTATGGCTACACCTTC. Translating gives CASTSGGNYGYTF.

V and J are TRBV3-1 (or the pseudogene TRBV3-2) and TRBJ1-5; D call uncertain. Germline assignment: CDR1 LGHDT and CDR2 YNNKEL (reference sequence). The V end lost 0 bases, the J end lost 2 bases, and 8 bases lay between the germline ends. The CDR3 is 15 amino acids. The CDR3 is CASSQDVKGNQPQHF. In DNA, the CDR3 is TGTGCCAGCAGCCAAGATGTCAAGGGCAATCAGCCCCAGCATTTT.

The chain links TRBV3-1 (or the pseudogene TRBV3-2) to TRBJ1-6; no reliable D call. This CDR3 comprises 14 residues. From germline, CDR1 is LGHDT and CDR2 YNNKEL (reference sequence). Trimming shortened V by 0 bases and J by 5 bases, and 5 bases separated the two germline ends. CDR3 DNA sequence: TGTGCCAGCAGCCAAGACCTGAATAATTCACCCCTCCACTTT. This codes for CASSQDLNNSPLHF.

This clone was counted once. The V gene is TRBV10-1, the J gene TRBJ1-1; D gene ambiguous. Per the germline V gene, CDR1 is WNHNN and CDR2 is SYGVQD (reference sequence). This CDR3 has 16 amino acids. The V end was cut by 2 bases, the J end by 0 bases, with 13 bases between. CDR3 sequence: CASSERAGIMNTEAFF. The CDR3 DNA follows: TGCGCCAGCAGTGAGAGGGCAGGCATCATGAACACTGAAGCTTTCTTT.

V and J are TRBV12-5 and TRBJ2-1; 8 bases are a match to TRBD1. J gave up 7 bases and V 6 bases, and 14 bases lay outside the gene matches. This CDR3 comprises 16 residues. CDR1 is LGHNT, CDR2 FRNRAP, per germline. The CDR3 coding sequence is TGTGCTAGTGGATCCGAAGACAGGGGATGGGTTAATGAGCAGTTCTTC. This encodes CASGSEDRGWVNEQFF.

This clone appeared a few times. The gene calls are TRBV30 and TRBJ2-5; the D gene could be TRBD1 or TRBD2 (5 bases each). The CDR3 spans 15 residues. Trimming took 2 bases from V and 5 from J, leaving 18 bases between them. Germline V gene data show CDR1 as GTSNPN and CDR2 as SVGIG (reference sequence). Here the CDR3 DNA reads TGTGCCTGGAGTTCCCTAAAACGGGGCCCGGAGACCCAGTACTTC. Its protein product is CAWSSLKRGPETQYF.

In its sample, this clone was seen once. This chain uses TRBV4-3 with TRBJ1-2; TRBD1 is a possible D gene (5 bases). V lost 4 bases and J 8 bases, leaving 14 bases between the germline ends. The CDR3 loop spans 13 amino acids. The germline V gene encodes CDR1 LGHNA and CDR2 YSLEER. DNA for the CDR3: TGCGCCAGCAGCCCCCGGGACCGGCGGGGCTACACCTTC. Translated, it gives CASSPRDRRGYTF.

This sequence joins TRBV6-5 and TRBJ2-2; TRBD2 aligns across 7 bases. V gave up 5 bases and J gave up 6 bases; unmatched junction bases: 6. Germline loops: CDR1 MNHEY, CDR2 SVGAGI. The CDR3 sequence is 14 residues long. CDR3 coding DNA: TGTGCCAGCAGTCGGCCGGGAGGAGCCGGGGAGCTGTTTTTT. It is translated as CASSRPGGAGELFF.

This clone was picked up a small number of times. The CDR3 sequence: CASSRTGSEQYV. The CDR3 DNA sequence: TGTGCCAGCAGCCGGACAGGGTCTGAGCAGTACGTC. V is TRBV7-9 and J is TRBJ2-7, with 8 bases that match TRBD1. The CDR3 covers 12 residues. Trimming removed 5 bases from V and 7 bases from J; junction bases left unmatched: 4. Germline V gene sequence: CDR1 SEHNR, CDR2 FQNEAQ (reference sequence).

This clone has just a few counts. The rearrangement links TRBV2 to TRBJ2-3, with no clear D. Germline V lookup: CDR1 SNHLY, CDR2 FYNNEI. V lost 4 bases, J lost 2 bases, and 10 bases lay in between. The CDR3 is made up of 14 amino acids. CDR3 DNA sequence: TGTGCCAGCAGTGCGGACGGCCACACAGATACGCAGTATTTT. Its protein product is CASSADGHTDTQYF.

In DNA, the CDR3 is TGTGCCAGCAGTGAATTTGCGGGGGGGCCGGCAGATACGCAGTATTTT. Its protein is CASSEFAGGPADTQYF. The J gene is TRBJ2-3, the V gene TRBV2, with 9 bases lining up with TRBD2. With V trimmed by 2 bases and J by 4 bases, 7 bases remained unmatched. The germline V gene encodes CDR1 SNHLY and CDR2 FYNNEI. The CDR3 is 16 amino acids.

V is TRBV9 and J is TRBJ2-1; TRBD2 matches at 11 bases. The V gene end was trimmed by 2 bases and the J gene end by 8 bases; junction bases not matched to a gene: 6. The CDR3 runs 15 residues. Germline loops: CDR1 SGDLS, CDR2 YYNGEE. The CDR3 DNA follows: TGTGCCAGCAGCGTGGGACTAGCGGAGATGGATGAGCAGTTCTTC. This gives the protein CASSVGLAEMDEQFF.

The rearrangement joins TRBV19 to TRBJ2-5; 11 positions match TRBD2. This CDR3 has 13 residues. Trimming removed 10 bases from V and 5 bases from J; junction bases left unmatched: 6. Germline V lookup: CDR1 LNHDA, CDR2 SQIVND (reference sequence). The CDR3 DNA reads TGTGCCACACGACTAGCGGGGAGGGAGACCCAGTACTTC. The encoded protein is CATRLAGRETQYF. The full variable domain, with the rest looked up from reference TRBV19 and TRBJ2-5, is DGGITQSPKYLFRKEGQNVTLSCEQNLNHDAMYWYRQDPGQGLRLIYYSQIVNDFQKGDIAEGYSVSREKKESFPLTVTSAQKNPTAFYLCATRLAGRETQYFGPGTRLLVL.

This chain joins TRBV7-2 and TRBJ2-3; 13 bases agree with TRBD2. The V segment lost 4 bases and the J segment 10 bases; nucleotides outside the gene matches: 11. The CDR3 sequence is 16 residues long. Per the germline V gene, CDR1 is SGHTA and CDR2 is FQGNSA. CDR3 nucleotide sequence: TGTGCCAGCAGCTCTCCGGGACTAGCGGGGAGAGGCCCGCAGTATTTT. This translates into CASSSPGLAGRGPQYF.

CDR3 bases: TGTGCCATCAGTGAGTCAGGGCGGGGGGAAGGATCCTACGAGCAGTACGTC. Protein sequence: CAISESGRGEGSYEQYV. The rearrangement joins TRBV10-3 to TRBJ2-7; 8 bases match TRBD2. The CDR3 extends over 17 amino acids. The trim removed 0 bases at V and 1 base at J, leaving 8 bases unmatched. Germline CDR1 ENHRY, CDR2 SYGVKD.

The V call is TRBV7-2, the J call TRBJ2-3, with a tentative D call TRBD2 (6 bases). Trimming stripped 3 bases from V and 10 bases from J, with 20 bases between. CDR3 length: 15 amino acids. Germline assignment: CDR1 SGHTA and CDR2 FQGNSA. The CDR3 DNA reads TGTGCCAGCAGCTTCCCGCGGGGTGCAGGAAGTGCGCAGTATTTT. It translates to CASSFPRGAGSAQYF.

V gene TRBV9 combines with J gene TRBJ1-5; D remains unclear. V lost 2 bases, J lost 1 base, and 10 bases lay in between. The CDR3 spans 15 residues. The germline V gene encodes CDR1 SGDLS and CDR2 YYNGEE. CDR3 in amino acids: CASSVGGLSNQPQHF. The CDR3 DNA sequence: TGTGCCAGCAGCGTGGGTGGTCTGAGCAATCAGCCCCAGCATTTT.

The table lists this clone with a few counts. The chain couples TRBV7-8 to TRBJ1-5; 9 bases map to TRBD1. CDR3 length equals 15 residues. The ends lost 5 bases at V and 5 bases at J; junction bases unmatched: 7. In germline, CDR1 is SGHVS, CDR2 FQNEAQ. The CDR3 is CASSQQGALYQPQHF. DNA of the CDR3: TGTGCCAGCAGCCAACAGGGGGCTCTTTATCAGCCCCAGCATTTT.

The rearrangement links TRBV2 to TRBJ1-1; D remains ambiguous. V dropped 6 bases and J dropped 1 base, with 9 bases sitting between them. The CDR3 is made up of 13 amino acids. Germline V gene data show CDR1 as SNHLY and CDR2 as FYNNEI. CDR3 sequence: CASRGQRNTEAFF. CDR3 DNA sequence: TGTGCCAGCAGAGGGCAGAGGAACACTGAAGCTTTCTTT.

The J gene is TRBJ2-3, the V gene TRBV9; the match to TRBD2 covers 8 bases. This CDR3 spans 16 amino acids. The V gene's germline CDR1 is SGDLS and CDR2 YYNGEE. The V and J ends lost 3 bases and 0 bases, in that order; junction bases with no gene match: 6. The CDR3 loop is CASSEALAGSTDTQYF. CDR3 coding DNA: TGTGCCAGCAGCGAGGCCCTAGCGGGTAGCACAGATACGCAGTATTTT.

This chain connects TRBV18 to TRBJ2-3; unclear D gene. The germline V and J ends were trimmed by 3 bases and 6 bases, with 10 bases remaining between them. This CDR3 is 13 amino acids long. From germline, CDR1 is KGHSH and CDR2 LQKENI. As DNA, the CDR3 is TGTGCCAGCTCACCCACTCCCGTGGATACGCAGTATTTT. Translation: CASSPTPVDTQYF.

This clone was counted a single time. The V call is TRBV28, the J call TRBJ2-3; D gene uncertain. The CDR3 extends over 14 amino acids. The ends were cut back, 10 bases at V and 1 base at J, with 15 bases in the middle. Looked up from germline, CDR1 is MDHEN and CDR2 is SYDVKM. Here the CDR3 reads CATISSLGTDTQYF. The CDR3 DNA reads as TGTGCCACCATCTCCAGCTTAGGCACAGATACGCAGTATTTT.